This T cell receptor beta chain was recorded in a study of cytomegalovirus exposure and HLA in healthy donors. Background on the study: Most genotyped donors, over 70% of 398, had Caucasian-associated genetic ancestry.

The CDR3 is 15 amino acids. The ends were cut back, 3 bases at V and 4 bases at J, with 13 bases in the middle. The germline V gene has CDR1 LNHDA and CDR2 SQIVND (reference sequence). This clone was counted only a few times. PCR involved 60 Vbeta and 13 Jbeta primers. Authors' analysis steps: In a later analysis, of 84 million or so unique beta chains, around 11 million appeared in at least two donors. TCRdb's table, derived via immunoSEQ multiplex PCR, lists solely in-frame clones and lacks some. The V and J calls and clone size are taken from that table; D and trimming were inferred from the DNA. There are about 140,000 clones in the sample; over 50% occur only once, and approximately 1.7% lies in the top ten.

The source of this sequence is a human donor in good health. The material sequenced was PBMCs. The rearrangement joins TRBV19 to TRBJ2-1; weak D call: TRBD2 (6 bases). Here the CDR3 DNA reads TGTGCCAGTAGTATTTCGGGACTGGCATACAATGAGCAGTTCTTC. Translated: CASSISGLAYNEQFF.